What follows are 18 T cell receptor beta chains derived from one specimen sequenced in a study of T cell responses to AZD1222 COVID-19 vaccine. Data came from immunoSEQ multiplex PCR; TCRdb stores just in-frame clones and leaves some out. Among 40,000 or so clones listed, over 80% were seen once. The sample was peripheral blood, taken 28 days after the second AZD1222 dose. The origin of the receptors is an adult who received the AZD1222 COVID-19 vaccine.

V and J are TRBV24-1 and TRBJ1-2, with D perhaps TRBD1 (5 bases). The V end was cut by 4 bases, the J end by 7 bases, with 24 bases between. The CDR3 spans 17 residues. Germline-derived CDR1 and CDR2 are KGHDR and SFDVKD. Written as DNA, the CDR3 is TGTGCCACCAGTGAATCGGAGGGGAGTCCAGGGCTACTTGGCTACACCTTC. It codes for CATSESEGSPGLLGYTF.

This chain links TRBV27 with TRBJ1-1, with D unresolved. The CDR3 consists of 14 residues. V lost 7 bases, J lost 1 base, and 13 bases lay in between. From germline, CDR1 is MNHEY and CDR2 SMNVEV (reference sequence). The CDR3 DNA follows: TGTGCCAGCACCATCGACGGATCGAACACTGAAGCTTTCTTT. Protein product: CASTIDGSNTEAFF.

V gene TRBV5-1 combines with J gene TRBJ2-5; D is uncertain. V was cut by 0 bases and J by 5 bases, with 11 bases left in between. The CDR3 is 14 residues long. Germline CDR1 is SGHRS and CDR2 is YFSETQ. CDR3 residues: CASSLAAGQETQYF. The CDR3, as DNA: TGCGCCAGCAGCTTGGCGGCAGGCCAGGAGACCCAGTACTTC.

In its sample, this clone was seen a few times. The rearrangement links TRBV5-6 to TRBJ1-6; 9 nucleotides agree with TRBD1. The V and J ends lost 2 bases and 10 bases, in that order; junction bases with no gene match: 7. The CDR3 is made up of 15 amino acids. Germline CDR1 is SGHDT and CDR2 is YYEEEE. CDR3: CASSFRGTGNSPLHF. In DNA, the CDR3 is TGTGCCAGCAGCTTTCGAGGGACAGGGAACTCACCCCTCCACTTT.

V and J are TRBV12-5 and TRBJ1-3; the D gene is possibly TRBD1 (6 bases). The germline V gene has CDR1 LGHNT and CDR2 FRNRAP. The CDR3 loop spans 15 amino acids. Trimming took 0 bases from V and 2 from J, leaving 8 bases between them. CDR3 DNA: TGTGCTAGTGGTTTGGTGGCAGGGGCTGGAAACACCATATATTTT. Its translation: CASGLVAGAGNTIYF.

The V and J genes are TRBV28 and TRBJ1-4; a weak D match, TRBD1 (5 bases). V lost 3 bases, J lost 7 bases, and 12 bases lay in between. Germline loops: CDR1 MDHEN, CDR2 SYDVKM. This CDR3 region has 14 residues. The CDR3 spells CASSLSGQGEKLFF. The CDR3 DNA follows: TGTGCCAGCAGTTTGTCTGGCCAGGGTGAAAAACTGTTTTTT.

The V and J genes are TRBV28 and TRBJ1-5; TRBD1 might be the D (5 bases). Germline CDR1 reads MDHEN; CDR2 reads SYDVKM. V was pared by 3 bases and J by 3 bases, with 9 bases between. The CDR3 runs to 14 residues. The DNA of the CDR3 is TGTGCCAGCAGTTTGGGGGGAACCAATCAGCCCCAGCATTTT. Translation gives CASSLGGTNQPQHF.

V and J are TRBV19 and TRBJ2-6; possible D gene TRBD2, 7 bases. From germline, CDR1 is LNHDA and CDR2 SQIVND (reference sequence). This CDR3 is 15 amino acids long. V was cut by 5 bases and J by 5 bases, with 13 bases left in between. The CDR3 is CASSGGGPRANVLTF. DNA of the CDR3: TGTGCCAGTAGTGGGGGGGGGCCTCGGGCCAACGTCCTGACTTTC.

CDR3 region: CSVVAGGVYEQYF. The CDR3 bases are TGCAGCGTTGTTGCGGGGGGGGTCTACGAGCAGTACTTC. The rearrangement uses TRBV29-1 and TRBJ2-7; 9 nucleotides line up with TRBD2. Trimming at V came to 4 bases and at J to 3 bases, leaving 4 bases not matched to a gene. The CDR3 has 13 amino acids. Germline CDR1 and CDR2: SQVTM and ANQGSEA.

The V and J genes are TRBV4-1 and TRBJ1-5; D is possibly TRBD1 (5 bases). CDR3 length: 14 amino acids. CDR1 and CDR2 (germline): MGHRA, YSYEKL. Trimming cost V 5 bases and J 2 bases, with 10 bases left between them. CDR3 residues: CASSAMGGNQPQHF. The CDR3 nucleotides are TGCGCCAGCAGCGCAATGGGGGGCAATCAGCCCCAGCATTTT.

The chain links TRBV9 to TRBJ2-2, with D perhaps TRBD2 (6 bases). Germline CDR1 SGDLS, CDR2 YYNGEE. CDR3 length equals 16 residues. V was trimmed by 0 bases and J by 0 bases, leaving 9 bases between them. CDR3 residues: CASSVGRASNTGELFF. The CDR3 nucleotides are TGTGCCAGCAGCGTAGGGAGGGCCTCGAACACCGGGGAGCTGTTTTTT.

The chain has TRBV19 and TRBJ1-2; D is uncertain. This CDR3 has 15 amino acids. V lost 3 bases and J lost 6, with 17 bases in between. CDR1 and CDR2 from the germline V gene are LNHDA and SQIVND (reference sequence). The CDR3 protein is CASSIPWSGENGYTF. The CDR3 DNA is TGTGCCAGTAGTATCCCCTGGTCAGGAGAGAATGGCTACACCTTC.

The chain links TRBV7-3 to TRBJ2-2; 7 positions agree with TRBD1. With 2 bases clipped from V and 1 base from J, the junction kept 16 bases outside the gene matches. CDR3 size: 20 residues. Per germline, CDR1 SGHTA and CDR2 FQGTGA. The CDR3 is CASSLQPTGLNFRNTGELFF. In DNA form, the CDR3 reads TGTGCCAGCAGCTTACAGCCGACAGGGTTAAATTTCCGGAACACCGGGGAGCTGTTTTTT.

The V and J genes are TRBV7-9 and TRBJ2-1; D gene ambiguous. CDR3 length: 10 residues. V was clipped by 5 bases and J by 7 bases, with 3 bases between them. CDR1 and CDR2 (germline): SEHNR, FQNEAQ (reference sequence). CDR3 DNA sequence: TGTGCCAGCAGCGATAATGAGCAGTTCTTC. Protein sequence: CASSDNEQFF. The whole variable domain, remainder taken from reference TRBV7-9 and TRBJ2-1, is DTGVSQNPRHKITKRGQNVTFRCDPISEHNRLYWYRQTLGQGPEFLTYFQNEAQLEKSRLLSDRFSAERPKGSFSTLEIQRTEQGDSAMYLCASSDNEQFFGPGTRLTVL.

The chain has TRBV27 and TRBJ2-1, with 7 bases aligning to TRBD2. The CDR3 consists of 15 residues. V shed 8 bases, J shed 4 bases, and the junction held 11 bases outside the gene matches. Germline assignment: CDR1 MNHEY and CDR2 SMNVEV (reference sequence). In DNA, the CDR3 is TGTGCCAGCCGGGGCTCTAGCGGAATATACAATGAGCAGTTCTTC. Its protein product is CASRGSSGIYNEQFF.

V and J are TRBV9 and TRBJ1-1; possibly TRBD1 for D (5 bases). Germline V gives CDR1 SGDLS, CDR2 YYNGEE. There are 13 residues in the CDR3. The V end lost 0 bases, the J end lost 4 bases, and 7 bases lay between the germline ends. As DNA, the CDR3 is TGTGCCAGCAGCGTAGGAGGGACCACTGAAGCTTTCTTT. Its translation is CASSVGGTTEAFF.

This CDR3 is CASRYRVGYTF. CDR3 DNA sequence: TGTGCCAGCAGATACAGGGTCGGCTACACCTTC. The chain carries TRBV28 and TRBJ1-2, with D tentatively TRBD1 (6 bases). There are 11 residues in the CDR3. Trimming took 6 bases from V and 8 from J, leaving 10 bases between them. The germline gives CDR1 MDHEN, CDR2 SYDVKM.

This clone was seen just once. This rearrangement joins TRBV4-2 to TRBJ1-5; TRBD1 is a possible D gene (6 bases). The CDR3 length is 15 residues. Germline loops: CDR1 LGHNA, CDR2 YNFKEQ. The V and J ends lost 1 base and 5 bases respectively, with 12 bases between them. CDR3 nucleotide sequence: TGTGCCAGCAGCCAAGTATGGGACATGGATCAGCCCCAGCATTTT. Its protein is CASSQVWDMDQPQHF.